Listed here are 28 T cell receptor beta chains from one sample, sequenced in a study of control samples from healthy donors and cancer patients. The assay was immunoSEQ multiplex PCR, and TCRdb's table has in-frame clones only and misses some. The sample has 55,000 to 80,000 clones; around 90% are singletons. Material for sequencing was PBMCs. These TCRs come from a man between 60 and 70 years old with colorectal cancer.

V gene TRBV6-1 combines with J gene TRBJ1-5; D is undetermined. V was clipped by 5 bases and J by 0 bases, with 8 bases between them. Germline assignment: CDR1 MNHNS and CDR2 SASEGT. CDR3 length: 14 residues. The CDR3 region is CASSSGRSNQPQHF. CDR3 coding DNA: TGTGCCAGCAGTTCAGGCCGTAGCAATCAGCCCCAGCATTTT.

CDR3 nucleotides: TGTGCCAGCAGTTTGAGGTGGGGCACTGAAGCTTTCTTT. Translation: CASSLRWGTEAFF. The chain combines TRBV28 with TRBJ1-1, with D unclear. Germline CDR1 is MDHEN and CDR2 is SYDVKM. CDR3 length: 13 amino acids. With 3 bases removed from V and 4 bases from J, the gap between germline ends came to 9 bases.

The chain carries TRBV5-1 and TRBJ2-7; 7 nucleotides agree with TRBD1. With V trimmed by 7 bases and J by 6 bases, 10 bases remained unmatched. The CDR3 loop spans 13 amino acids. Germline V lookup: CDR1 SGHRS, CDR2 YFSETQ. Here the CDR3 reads CASGGQASREQYF. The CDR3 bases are TGCGCCAGCGGTGGACAGGCCTCCCGCGAGCAGTACTTC.

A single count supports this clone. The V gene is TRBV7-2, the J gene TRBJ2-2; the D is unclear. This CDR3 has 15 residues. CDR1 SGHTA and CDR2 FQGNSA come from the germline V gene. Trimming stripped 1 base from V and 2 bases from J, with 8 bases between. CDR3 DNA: TGTGCCAGCAGCTTAGAGGTGCTCAACACCGGGGAGCTGTTTTTT. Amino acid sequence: CASSLEVLNTGELFF.

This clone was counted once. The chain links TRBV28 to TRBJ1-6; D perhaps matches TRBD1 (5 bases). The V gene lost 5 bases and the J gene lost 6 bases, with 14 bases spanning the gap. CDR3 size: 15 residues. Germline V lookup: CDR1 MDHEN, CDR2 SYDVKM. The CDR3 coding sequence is TGTGCCAGCAGTACGCCAGGGATTCCTAATTCACCCCTCCACTTT. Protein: CASSTPGIPNSPLHF.

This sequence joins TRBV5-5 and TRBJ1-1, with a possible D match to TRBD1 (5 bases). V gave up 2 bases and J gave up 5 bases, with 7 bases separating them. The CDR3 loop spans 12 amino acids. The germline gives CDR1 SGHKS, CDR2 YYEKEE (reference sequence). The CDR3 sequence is CASSLEGTEAFF. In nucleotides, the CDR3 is TGTGCCAGCAGCTTAGAGGGGACTGAAGCTTTCTTT.

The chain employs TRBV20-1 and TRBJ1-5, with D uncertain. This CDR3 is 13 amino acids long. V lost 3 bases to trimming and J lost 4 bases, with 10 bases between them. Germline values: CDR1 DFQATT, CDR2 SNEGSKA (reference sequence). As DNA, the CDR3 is TGCAGTGCTAGTATTCCGGGGAATCAGCCCCAGCATTTT. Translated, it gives CSASIPGNQPQHF.

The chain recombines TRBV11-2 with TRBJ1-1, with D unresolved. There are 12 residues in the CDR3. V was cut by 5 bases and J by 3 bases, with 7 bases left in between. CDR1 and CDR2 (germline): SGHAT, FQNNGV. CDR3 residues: CASSTRYTEAFF. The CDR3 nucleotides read TGTGCCAGCAGCACCCGGTACACTGAAGCTTTCTTT.

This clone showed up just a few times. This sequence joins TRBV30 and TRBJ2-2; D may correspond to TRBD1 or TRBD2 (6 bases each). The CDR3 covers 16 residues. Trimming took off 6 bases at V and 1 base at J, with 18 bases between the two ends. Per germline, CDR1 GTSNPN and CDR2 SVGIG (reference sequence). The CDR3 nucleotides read TGTGCCTGCCGAGGGGGGCGGGCAAGGAACACCGGGGAGCTGTTTTTT. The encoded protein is CACRGGRARNTGELFF.

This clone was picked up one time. CDR3 nucleotide sequence: TGCGCCAGCAGCTTGTCGACAGGGGGCTCCTACGAGCAGTACTTC. As protein: CASSLSTGGSYEQYF. The genes are TRBV5-1 and TRBJ2-7, with 9 nucleotides matching TRBD1. This CDR3 is 15 amino acids long. Per germline, CDR1 SGHRS and CDR2 YFSETQ. With 1 base clipped from V and 0 bases from J, the junction kept 2 bases outside the gene matches.

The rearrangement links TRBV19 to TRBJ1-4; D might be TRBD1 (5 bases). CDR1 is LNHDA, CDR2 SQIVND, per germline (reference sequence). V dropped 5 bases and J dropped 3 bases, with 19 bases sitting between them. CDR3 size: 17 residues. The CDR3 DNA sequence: TGTGCCAGTAGTCGTTCCGCTCGGGGGGGGTCTAATGAAAAACTGTTTTTT. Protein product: CASSRSARGGSNEKLFF.

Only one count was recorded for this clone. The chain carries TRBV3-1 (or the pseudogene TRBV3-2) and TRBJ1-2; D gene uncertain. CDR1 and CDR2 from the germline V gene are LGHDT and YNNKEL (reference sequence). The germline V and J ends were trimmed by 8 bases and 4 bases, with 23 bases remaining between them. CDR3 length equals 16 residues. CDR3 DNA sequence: TGTGCCAGCGGTACACGGACCGCCGTAGTGGGCTATGGCTACACCTTC. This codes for CASGTRTAVVGYGYTF.

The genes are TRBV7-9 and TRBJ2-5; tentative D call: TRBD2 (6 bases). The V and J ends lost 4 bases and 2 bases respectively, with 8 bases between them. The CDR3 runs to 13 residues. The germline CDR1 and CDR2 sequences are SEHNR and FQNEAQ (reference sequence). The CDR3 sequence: CASSSGLQETQYF. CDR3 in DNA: TGTGCCAGCAGCTCGGGACTTCAAGAGACCCAGTACTTC. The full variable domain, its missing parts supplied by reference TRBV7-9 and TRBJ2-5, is DTGVSQNPRHKITKRGQNVTFRCDPISEHNRLYWYRQTLGQGPEFLTYFQNEAQLEKSRLLSDRFSAERPKGSFSTLEIQRTEQGDSAMYLCASSSGLQETQYFGPGTRLLVL.

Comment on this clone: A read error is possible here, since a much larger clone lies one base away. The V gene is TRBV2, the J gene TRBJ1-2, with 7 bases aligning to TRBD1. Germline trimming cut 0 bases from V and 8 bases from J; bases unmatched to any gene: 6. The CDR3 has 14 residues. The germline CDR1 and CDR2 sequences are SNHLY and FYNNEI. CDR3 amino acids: CASSEAGAGGGYTF. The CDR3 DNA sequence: TGTGCCAGCAGTGAAGCGGGGGCAGGGGGAGGCTACACCTTC.

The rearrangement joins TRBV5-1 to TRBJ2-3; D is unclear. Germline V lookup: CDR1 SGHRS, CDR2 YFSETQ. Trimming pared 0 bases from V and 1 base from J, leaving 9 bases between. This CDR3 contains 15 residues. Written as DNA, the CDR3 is TGCGCCAGCAGCTTGGCCGGTAGGGGCACAGATACGCAGTATTTT. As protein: CASSLAGRGTDTQYF. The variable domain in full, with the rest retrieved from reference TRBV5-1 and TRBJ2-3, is KAGVTQTPRYLIKTRGQQVTLSCSPISGHRSVSWYQQTPGQGLQFLFEYFSETQRNKGNFPGRFSGRQFSNSRSEMNVSTLELGDSALYLCASSLAGRGTDTQYFGPGTRLTVL.

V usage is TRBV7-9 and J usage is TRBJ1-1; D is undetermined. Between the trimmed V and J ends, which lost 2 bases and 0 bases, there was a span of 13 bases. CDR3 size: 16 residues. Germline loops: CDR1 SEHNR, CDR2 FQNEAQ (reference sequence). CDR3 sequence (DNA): TGTGCCAGCAGCTTATTAGGTGGGAACATGAACACTGAAGCTTTCTTT. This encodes CASSLLGGNMNTEAFF.

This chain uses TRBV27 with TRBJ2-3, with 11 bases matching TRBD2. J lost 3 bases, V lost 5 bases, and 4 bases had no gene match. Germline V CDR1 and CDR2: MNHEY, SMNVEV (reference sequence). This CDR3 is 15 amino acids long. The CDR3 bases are TGTGCCAGCAGTCACACTAGCGGGGGAACAGATACGCAGTATTTT. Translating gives CASSHTSGGTDTQYF.

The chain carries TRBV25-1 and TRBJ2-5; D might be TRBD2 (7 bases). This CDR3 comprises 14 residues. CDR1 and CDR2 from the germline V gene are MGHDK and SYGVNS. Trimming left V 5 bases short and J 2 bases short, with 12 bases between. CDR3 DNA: TGTGCCAGCAGTAGGGGGGGGATACAAGAGACCCAGTACTTC. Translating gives CASSRGGIQETQYF. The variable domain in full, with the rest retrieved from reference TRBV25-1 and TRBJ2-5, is EADIYQTPRYLVIGTGKKITLECSQTMGHDKMYWYQQDPGMELHLIHYSYGVNSTEKGDLSSESTVSRIRTEHFPLTLESARPSHTSQYLCASSRGGIQETQYFGPGTRLLVL.

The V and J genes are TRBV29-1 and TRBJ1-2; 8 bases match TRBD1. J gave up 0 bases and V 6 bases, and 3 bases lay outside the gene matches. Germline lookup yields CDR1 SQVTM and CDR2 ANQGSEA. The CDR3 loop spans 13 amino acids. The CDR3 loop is CSVGTGTNYGYTF. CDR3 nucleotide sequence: TGCAGCGTAGGGACAGGCACTAACTATGGCTACACCTTC.

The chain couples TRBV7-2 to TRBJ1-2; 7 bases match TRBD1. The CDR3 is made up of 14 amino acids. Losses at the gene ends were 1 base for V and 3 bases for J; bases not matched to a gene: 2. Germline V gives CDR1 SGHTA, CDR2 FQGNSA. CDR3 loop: CASSLEGADYGYTF. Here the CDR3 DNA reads TGTGCCAGCAGCTTAGAGGGGGCAGACTATGGCTACACCTTC.

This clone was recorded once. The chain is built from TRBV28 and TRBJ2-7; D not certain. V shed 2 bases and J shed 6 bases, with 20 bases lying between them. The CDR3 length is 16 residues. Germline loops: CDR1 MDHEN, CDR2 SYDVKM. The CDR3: CASSLGRATGRLEQYF. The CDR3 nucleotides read TGTGCCAGCAGTTTAGGAAGGGCCACTGGCCGTCTCGAGCAGTACTTC.

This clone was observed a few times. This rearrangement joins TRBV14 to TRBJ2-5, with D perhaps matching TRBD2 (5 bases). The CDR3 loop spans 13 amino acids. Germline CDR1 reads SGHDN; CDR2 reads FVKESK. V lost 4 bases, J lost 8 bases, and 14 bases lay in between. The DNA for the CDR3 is TGTGCCAGCAGCCGGTTCGACACGGGAACCCAGTACTTC. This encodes CASSRFDTGTQYF.

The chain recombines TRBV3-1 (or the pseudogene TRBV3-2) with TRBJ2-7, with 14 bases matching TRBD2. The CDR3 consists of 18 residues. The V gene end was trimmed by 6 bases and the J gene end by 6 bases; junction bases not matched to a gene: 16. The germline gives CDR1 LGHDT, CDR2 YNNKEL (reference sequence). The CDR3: CASSFGLAGGGVVFEQYF. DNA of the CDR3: TGTGCCAGCAGTTTCGGACTAGCGGGGGGCGGGGTAGTGTTCGAGCAGTACTTC.

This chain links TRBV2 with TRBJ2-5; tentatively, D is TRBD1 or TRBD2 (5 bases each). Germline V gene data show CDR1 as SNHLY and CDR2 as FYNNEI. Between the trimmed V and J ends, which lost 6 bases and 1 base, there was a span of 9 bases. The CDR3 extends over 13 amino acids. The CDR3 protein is CASRGDRQETQYF. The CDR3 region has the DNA TGTGCCAGCAGGGGGGACCGCCAAGAGACCCAGTACTTC.

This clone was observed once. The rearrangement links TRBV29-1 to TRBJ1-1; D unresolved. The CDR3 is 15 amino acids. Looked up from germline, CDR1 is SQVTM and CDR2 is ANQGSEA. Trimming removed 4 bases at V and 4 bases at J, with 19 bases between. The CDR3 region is CSVVPMRGSSTEAFF. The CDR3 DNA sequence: TGCAGCGTTGTTCCAATGCGGGGATCGAGCACTGAAGCTTTCTTT.

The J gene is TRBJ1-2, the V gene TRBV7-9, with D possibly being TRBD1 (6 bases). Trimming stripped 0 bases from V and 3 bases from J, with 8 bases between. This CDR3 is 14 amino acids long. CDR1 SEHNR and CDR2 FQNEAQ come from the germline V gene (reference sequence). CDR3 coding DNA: TGTGCCAGCAGCTTAGCGGGGGCGGACTATGGCTACACCTTC. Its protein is CASSLAGADYGYTF.

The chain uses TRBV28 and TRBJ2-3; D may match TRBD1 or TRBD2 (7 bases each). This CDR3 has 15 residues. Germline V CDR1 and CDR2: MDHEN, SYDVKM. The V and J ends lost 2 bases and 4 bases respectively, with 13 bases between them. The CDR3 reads CASSLGRGGADTQYF. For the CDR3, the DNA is TGTGCCAGCAGTTTAGGCAGGGGGGGTGCAGATACGCAGTATTTT.

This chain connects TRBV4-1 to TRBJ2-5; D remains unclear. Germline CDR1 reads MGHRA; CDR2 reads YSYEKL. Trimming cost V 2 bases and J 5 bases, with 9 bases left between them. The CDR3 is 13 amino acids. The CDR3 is CASSQLNGETQYF. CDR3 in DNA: TGCGCCAGCAGCCAATTAAATGGGGAGACCCAGTACTTC.